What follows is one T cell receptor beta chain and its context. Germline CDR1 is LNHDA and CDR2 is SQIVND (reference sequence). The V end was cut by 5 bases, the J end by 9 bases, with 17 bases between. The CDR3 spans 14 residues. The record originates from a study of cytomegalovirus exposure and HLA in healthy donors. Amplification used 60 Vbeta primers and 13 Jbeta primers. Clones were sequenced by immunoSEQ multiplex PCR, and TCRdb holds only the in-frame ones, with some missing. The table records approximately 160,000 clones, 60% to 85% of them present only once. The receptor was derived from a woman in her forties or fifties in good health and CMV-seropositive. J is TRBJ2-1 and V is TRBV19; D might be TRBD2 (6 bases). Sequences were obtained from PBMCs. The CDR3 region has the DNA TGTGCCAGTAGTCCTAGCGTCCAGGGAGGTGAGCAGTTCTTC. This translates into CASSPSVQGGEQFF.